Listed below are T cell receptor beta chains from one sample, sequenced in a study of blood T cell repertoires in COVID-19. Assay used: immunoSEQ multiplex PCR; TCRdb lists only in-frame clones, some missing. Altogether around 130,000 clones are present, about four fifths being singletons, with the ten largest covering around 3.2%. The specimen sequenced was PBMCs or T cells enriched from blood (not recorded which). The receptors stem from a woman aged 50 to 60 with acute COVID-19. Both conserved end residues are trimmed from each CDR3. Not every row has a clone size; where given, it reads once, few, many or a size class.

TRBJ2-2	TRBV7-3	.	ASSLSGSGTGELF
TRBJ2-6	TRBV7-6	.	ASSPRVRGRVGGANVLT
TRBJ2-1	TRBV7-2	.	ASSITSVSYNEQF
TRBJ2-5	TRBV12-5	.	ASGSGLAGGPGQETQY
TRBJ1-4	TRBV7-8	.	ASSLGVGGSYEKLF
TRBJ2-1	TRBV4-2	.	ASSQEPPTSALYNEQF
TRBJ2-2	TRBV5-1	few	ASSSNRDRVHGELF
TRBJ1-3	TRBV6-5	.	ASSPRGISGNTIY
TRBJ2-2	TRBV5-1	.	ASSLAGAGGPGELF
TRBJ2-1	TRBV6-1	.	ASSEEASGTLGNEQF
TRBJ2-7	TRBV7-3	.	ASSPQGGGGEQY
TRBJ2-5	TRBV4-1	.	ASSLAGVETQY
TRBJ2-1	TRBV21-1	once	ASIPASRKQREGLNEQF
TRBJ2-1	TRBV11-3	.	ASSFAGAREQF
TRBJ1-1	TRBV25-1	.	ASSDPGTGSEAF
TRBJ2-2	TRBV2	.	ASISPAGELF
TRBJ2-1	TRBV19	.	ASSINPGLAESSYNEQF
TRBJ2-1	TRBV2	.	ASNKGIHNEQF
TRBJ2-1	TRBV4-1	.	ASSQDTYSFNEQF
TRBJ1-1	TRBV5-1	.	ASSPTGARNTEAF
TRBJ2-2	TRBV30	.	AWSLLAGDAGELF
TRBJ2-1	TRBV7-2	.	ASSLDGGAGNEQF
TRBJ2-5	TRBV13	.	ASSGASGQETQY
TRBJ1-5	TRBV6-1	.	ASSEMGRLNQPQH
TRBJ2-7	TRBV9	.	ASSVYAAGYEQY
TRBJ1-4	TRBV19	.	ASSIPTGPGTGSDEKLF
TRBJ2-7	TRBV30	.	AWSKTSGRLYEQY
TRBJ2-7	TRBV11-3	.	ASSLAGGRGYEQY
TRBJ2-7	TRBV7-8	.	ASSLVNRDYEQY
TRBJ2-3	TRBV19	.	ASSMGRDTDTQY
TRBJ2-5	TRBV2	.	ASTTEWETQY
TRBJ2-7	TRBV5-1	.	ASSPNLYYEQY
TRBJ2-5	TRBV5-1	.	ASSLGGVSHEETQY
TRBJ1-4	TRBV29-1	.	SVGVFGEKLF
TRBJ2-1	TRBV2	.	ASSVGTGYNEQF
TRBJ2-7	TRBV5-1	.	ASSLDGSRSQY
TRBJ2-1	TRBV19	.	ASSMYASGSYNEQF
TRBJ2-1	TRBV14	.	ASSHGKSGRARNEQF
TRBJ2-3	TRBV30	.	AWSRPPGLGRTDTQY
TRBJ1-1	TRBV7-9	.	ASSFFMNTEAF
TRBJ1-4	TRBV2	.	ASRGVATNEKLF
TRBJ2-3	TRBV4-1	.	ASSQPGLAGGGTDTQY